This entry describes one TCR beta chain. Clones were sequenced by immunoSEQ multiplex PCR, and TCRdb holds only the in-frame ones, with some missing. The sample consists of a few hundred thousand clones, approximately 93% of them appearing once. V dropped 4 bases and J dropped 5 bases, with 17 bases sitting between them. The CDR3 totals 15 residues. CDR1 SNHLY and CDR2 FYNNEI come from the germline V gene. The sample is drawn from a study of blood T cell repertoires in COVID-19. Clinical history as reported by participants underpinned cohort assignment. This sequence originates from a woman between 35 and 50 years old who had been exposed to COVID-19. Sequenced sample: PBMCs or T cells enriched from blood (not recorded which). V and J are TRBV2 and TRBJ1-2; possibly TRBD1 for D (5 bases). DNA for the CDR3: TGTGCCAGCAGTGGTCAGGTTCCCAGGGCTTATGGCTACACCTTC. It specifies CASSGQVPRAYGYTF.